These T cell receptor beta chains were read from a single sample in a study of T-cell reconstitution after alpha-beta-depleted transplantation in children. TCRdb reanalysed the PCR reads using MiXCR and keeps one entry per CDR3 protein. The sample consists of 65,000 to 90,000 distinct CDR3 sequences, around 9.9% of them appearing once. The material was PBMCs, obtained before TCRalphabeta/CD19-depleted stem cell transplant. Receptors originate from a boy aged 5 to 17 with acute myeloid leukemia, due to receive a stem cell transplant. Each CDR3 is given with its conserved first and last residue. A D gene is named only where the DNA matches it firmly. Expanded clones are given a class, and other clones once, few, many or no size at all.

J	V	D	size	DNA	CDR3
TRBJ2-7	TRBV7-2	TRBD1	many	TGTGCCAGCAGCCCCCCCGACAGGGGAAACTCCTACGAGCAGTACTTC	CASSPPDRGNSYEQYF
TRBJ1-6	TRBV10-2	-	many	TGCGCCAGCTTAAGGACAGATTATAATTCACCCCTCCACTTT	CASLRTDYNSPLHF
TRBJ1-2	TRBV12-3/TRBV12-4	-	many	TGTGCCAGCAGCAGACCCCCAGGGGAGTCCAACTATGGCTACACCTTC	CASSRPPGESNYGYTF
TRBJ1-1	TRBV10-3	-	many	TGTGCCATCAGTGAGCAAGGGTTGAACACTGAAGCTTTCTTT	CAISEQGLNTEAFF
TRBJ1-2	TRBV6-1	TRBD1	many	TGTGCCAGCTGGACAGGGTTGAACTATGGCTACACCTTC	CASWTGLNYGYTF
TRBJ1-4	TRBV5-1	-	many	TGCGCCAGCAGCTTGGAAGGAGGGGATGAAAAACTGTTTTTT	CASSLEGGDEKLFF
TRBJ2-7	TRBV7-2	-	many	TGTGCCAGCAGTTGGTGGGGATACGAGCAGTACTTC	CASSWWGYEQYF
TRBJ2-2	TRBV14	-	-	TGTGCCAGCCGGGTGGGGGCATACACCGGGGAGCTGTTTTTT	CASRVGAYTGELFF
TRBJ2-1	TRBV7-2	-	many	TGTGCCAGCAGCCTAGGGACATATAGAAATGAGCAGTTCTTC	CASSLGTYRNEQFF
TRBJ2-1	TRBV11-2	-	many	TGTGCCAGCAGCCCCATTGGGAGTCCAAGGCAGGGCCCCTACAATGAGCAGTTCTTC	CASSPIGSPRQGPYNEQFF
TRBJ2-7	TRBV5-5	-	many	TGTGCCAGCAGCTCTAGTACTTTCCCCTCCTACGAGCAGTACTTC	CASSSSTFPSYEQYF
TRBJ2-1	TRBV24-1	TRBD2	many	TGTGCCACCAGTGGAGCGGGAGAGATGGATGAGCAGTTCTTC	CATSGAGEMDEQFF
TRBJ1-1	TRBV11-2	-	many	TGTGCCAGCAGCTCTACACCGAACACTGAAGCTTTCTTT	CASSSTPNTEAFF
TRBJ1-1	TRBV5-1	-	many	TGCGCCAGCAGGAGGGGCACTGAAGCTTTCTTT	CASRRGTEAFF
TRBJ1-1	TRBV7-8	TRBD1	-	TGTGCCAGCAGCTTAAGTAGGGGACAGATTACAGCTTTCTTT	CASSLSRGQITAFF
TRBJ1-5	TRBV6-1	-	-	TGTGCCAGCAGTACACCAAGCAATCAGCCCCAGCATTTT	CASSTPSNQPQHF
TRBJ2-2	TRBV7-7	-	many	TGTGCTAGCAGCCCCAGGGTTGCCGGGGAGCTGTTTTTT	CASSPRVAGELFF
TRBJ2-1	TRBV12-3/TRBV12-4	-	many	TGTGCCAGCAGTTTTCGTCAGCAGTTCTTC	CASSFRQQFF
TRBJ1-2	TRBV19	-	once	TGTGCCAGTATTCAGGGCTATGGCTACACCTTC	CASIQGYGYTF
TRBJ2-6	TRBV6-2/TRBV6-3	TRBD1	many	TGTGCCAGTGCCGGACAGGGCTTTAGCTCTGGGGCCAACGTCCTGACTTTC	CASAGQGFSSGANVLTF
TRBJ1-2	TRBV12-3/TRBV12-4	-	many	TGTGCCAGCAGTTTAGTGCGGGGCTACACCTTC	CASSLVRGYTF
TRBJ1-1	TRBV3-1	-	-	TGTGCCAGCAGCCATCGGGGGCGGGCCACTGAAGCTTTCTTT	CASSHRGRATEAFF
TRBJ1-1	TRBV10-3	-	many	TGTGCCATCAGTGAGTCGGGCCGAAAGAACACTGAAGCTTTCTTT	CAISESGRKNTEAFF
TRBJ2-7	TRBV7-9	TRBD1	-	TGTGCCAGCAGCGGACCCGGGACAGGGAACGTGTGGCAGTACTTC	CASSGPGTGNVWQYF
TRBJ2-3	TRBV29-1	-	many	TGCAGCGTTGTGGCGGGTAGTGGAGATACGCAGTATTTT	CSVVAGSGDTQYF
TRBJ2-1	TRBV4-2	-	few	TGTGCCAGCAGCCAAGATTCCAGCGGGTCCGCCTACAATGAGCAGTTCTTC	CASSQDSSGSAYNEQFF
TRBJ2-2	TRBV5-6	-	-	TGTGCCAGCAGCCTCGGGCTCTCCGGGCGGACCGGGGAGCTGTTTTTT	CASSLGLSGRTGELFF
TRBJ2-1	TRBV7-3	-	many	TGTGCCAGCAGCTTGCTCGGCGGTGAGCAGTTCTTC	CASSLLGGEQFF
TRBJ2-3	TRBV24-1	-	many	TGTGCCACCAGTGAACCCTACAGGACAGATACGCAGTATTTT	CATSEPYRTDTQYF